This T cell receptor beta chain appears in the sequencing data of a study of blood T cell repertoires in COVID-19 (TCRdb year 2020). About the investigation overall: Samples covering the acute and convalescent phases of COVID-19 were provided by collaborators in the United States, Italy and Spain. The prospective study material was composed of cDNA or gDNA derived from T cells, B-cell-depleted T cells, or PBMCs. The dataset comprised deeply sampled blood TCRbeta repertoires from subjects exposed to, actively infected with, or recovered from COVID-19. Where HLA class I and class II types were available, the types were taken from metadata supplied by the sample provider, not from assay-based typing. Samples came from the ongoing ImmuneRACE study (first 160 participants) plus 1,254 subjects from 6 global collaborators. Nearly every sample came with metadata listing a de-identified subject ID, COVID-19 status, age in years and sex. The repertoires were made available in a free public database intended to serve as a resource for research on the immune response to SARS-CoV-2. General conclusions and limits of the study: How much clinical and demographic metadata was included differed by source and by participant, and the metadata was provided uncurated.

TCRbeta CDR3 regions were amplified from genomic DNA using the immunoSEQ Assay, a bias-controlled multiplex PCR. The authors' analysis ran thus. The number of nucleated cells in each sample was estimated by amplification of reference gene primers within the assay. Sequence reads were collapsed and filtered to measure the absolute abundance of every unique TCRbeta CDR3 rearrangement. For each sample, productive Simpson clonality was calculated as the square root of Simpson's diversity index across productive rearrangements. What TCRdb holds here is the immuneACCESS table cut down to in-frame rearrangements. Part of the clones is not present; checked against another copy, under half of the missing clones reflect an unresolved V gene, and the others are unexplained. V and J calls and clone size follow that table, whereas D and trimming were derived from the DNA. The sample contains 250,000 to 300,000 clones, roughly 84% of them found a single time. The ten most abundant clones make up less than 4% of the sample.

Comments on this clone: The antigen it binds to is not known. Nothing much larger sits one base from this clone, and base qualities are not available.

Each collaborating institution followed its own protocols to collect whole blood in K2EDTA tubes. For TCRbeta analysis, collaborator samples were shipped as frozen whole blood, as isolated PBMCs, or as DNA extracted from either sample type. Trimming takes 0 bases from V and 7 bases from J, and the germline ends sit 15 bases apart. The cysteine opens and the phenylalanine closes a CDR3 of 14 amino acids. Only the CDR3 DNA is retained, 42 bases long and in frame from the first base. Per the germline V gene, SQVTM is the CDR1 and ANQGSEA is the CDR2. The clonotype was recovered from a woman under 30 with acute or convalescent COVID-19. The sequenced sample was peripheral blood. This chain joins TRBV29-1 to TRBJ1-1, and TRBD1 may be the D gene, going by 6 matching bases. The DNA is TGCAGCGTTGAAGAATGGCGGCAGGGGAATGAAGCTTTCTTT. Its protein reads: CSVEEWRQGNEAFF.